This is a list of T cell receptor beta chains from one sample in a study of blood T cell repertoires in COVID-19. The table came from immunoSEQ multiplex PCR; TCRdb's copy has only in-frame clones and leaves some out. Found here are 100,000 or so clones, roughly 96% of them singletons; the top ten hold around 4.2%. Sequencing used peripheral blood. Every receptor here comes from a human donor with active COVID-19. The donor label of this sample is uncertain. CDR3s leave out the opening cysteine and the closing phenylalanine or tryptophan.

V gene	J gene	CDR3 protein
TRBV11-2	TRBJ1-1	ASSFLQGGTEAF
TRBV4-1	TRBJ1-5	ASSLRGTVSYSNQPQH
TRBV5-5	TRBJ2-1	ASSLGLALNEQF
TRBV6-2/TRBV6-3	TRBJ2-1	ASSWGGADYNEQF
TRBV4-1	TRBJ2-7	ASSFTVVYEQY
TRBV5-1	TRBJ1-6	ASSLGTGQPSPLH
TRBV6-1	TRBJ2-4	ASSEGLAGGNIQY
TRBV28	TRBJ2-3	ASNLVGTGITDTQY
TRBV24-1	TRBJ2-2	ATSDPGVNTGELF
TRBV7-2	TRBJ2-1	ASSLETHRKPGGQF
TRBV5-1	TRBJ1-5	ASSLDGYQPQH
TRBV5-4	TRBJ2-3	ASSPIVAGEGVNTQY
TRBV7-9	TRBJ2-2	ASSEGTGELF
TRBV11-2	TRBJ1-1	ASSSGQGLTEAF
TRBV7-2	TRBJ1-2	ASSFMEGYT
TRBV6-2/TRBV6-3	TRBJ2-1	ASSTAGEQF
TRBV6-5	TRBJ2-3	ATTTSGSVRDTQY
TRBV29-1	TRBJ2-7	SVARGTGGAGDEQY
TRBV7-7	TRBJ2-3	ASSRTSYSRSTDTQY
TRBV5-1	TRBJ2-3	ASSLTQGADTQY
TRBV20-1	TRBJ2-5	SASPLGLAGYIVTQETQY
TRBV5-8	TRBJ2-1	ASSSDTNSQF
TRBV5-1	TRBJ1-1	ASRGYSTEAF
TRBV5-1	TRBJ2-3	ASSLGTDSDTQY
TRBV5-1	TRBJ2-3	ASSLATGSSTDTQY
TRBV28	TRBJ2-3	ASSFLGEGSDTQY
TRBV6-4	TRBJ1-1	ASSAEENTEAF
TRBV6-4	TRBJ2-5	ASSRDRGETQY
TRBV6-2/TRBV6-3	TRBJ1-5	ASSLNRGLQPQH
TRBV13	TRBJ1-6	ASSLAAGQGSPLH
TRBV28	TRBJ2-5	ASTFAAGETQY
TRBV20-1	TRBJ2-7	SASLSRAGTGAYEQY
TRBV7-9	TRBJ2-7	ASSSRGDYEQY
TRBV15	TRBJ2-1	ATSRGPPGLAGSYNEQF
TRBV10-3	TRBJ2-5	AINEGLQETQY
TRBV7-9	TRBJ1-4	ASSYRLDSALEKLF
TRBV7-9	TRBJ2-2	ASSFYRGNTGELF
TRBV5-5	TRBJ2-7	ASSFLAGGPQNYEQY
TRBV19	TRBJ2-7	ASRRQGAHEQY
TRBV7-9	TRBJ2-1	ASTPGGQIEQF
TRBV11-2	TRBJ1-3	ASSLGFPGSGNTIY
TRBV24-1	TRBJ2-1	ATSEAGTHNEQF
TRBV18	TRBJ1-1	ASSPLTGNTEAF
TRBV7-2	TRBJ2-7	ASSGTGMHEQY
TRBV21-1	TRBJ1-4	ASSNRYRGRVGKLF
TRBV9	TRBJ1-6	ASSPEYVGQPNNSPLH
TRBV7-9	TRBJ1-1	ASSPGGRGPVNTGAF
TRBV6-1	TRBJ2-3	ASSEYSKILSTDTQY
TRBV3-1/TRBV3-2	TRBJ2-7	ASSRHRSHEQY
TRBV28	TRBJ2-3	ASSLIWTRRNRLQY
TRBV5-1	TRBJ2-3	ASSLGTSADTQY
TRBV11-3	TRBJ2-3	ASSLRADTQY
TRBV5-1	TRBJ2-7	ASREPSRPTYEQY